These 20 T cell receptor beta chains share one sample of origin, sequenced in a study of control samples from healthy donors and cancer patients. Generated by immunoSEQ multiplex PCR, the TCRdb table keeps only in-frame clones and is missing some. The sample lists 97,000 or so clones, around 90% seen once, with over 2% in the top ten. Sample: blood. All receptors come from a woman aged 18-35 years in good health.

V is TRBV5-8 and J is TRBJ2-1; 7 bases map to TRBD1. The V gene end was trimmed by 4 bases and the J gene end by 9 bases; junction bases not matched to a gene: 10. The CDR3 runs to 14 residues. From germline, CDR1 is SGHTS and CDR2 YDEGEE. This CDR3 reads CASSLRTGGVEQFF. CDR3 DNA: TGTGCCAGCAGCCTGAGGACAGGAGGAGTTGAGCAGTTCTTC. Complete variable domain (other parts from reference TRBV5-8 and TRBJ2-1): EAGVTQSPTHLIKTRGQQATLRCSPISGHTSVYWYQQALGLGLQFLLWYDEGEERNRGNFPPRFSGRQFPNYSSELNVNALELEDSALYLCASSLRTGGVEQFFGPGTRLTVL.

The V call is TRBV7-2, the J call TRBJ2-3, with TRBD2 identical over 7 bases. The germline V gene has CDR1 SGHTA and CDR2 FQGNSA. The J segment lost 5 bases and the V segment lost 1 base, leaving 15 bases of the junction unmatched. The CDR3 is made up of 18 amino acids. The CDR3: CASSLVGTTGGSRDTQYF. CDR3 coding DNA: TGTGCCAGCAGCTTAGTTGGGACTACAGGAGGATCGCGAGATACGCAGTATTTT.

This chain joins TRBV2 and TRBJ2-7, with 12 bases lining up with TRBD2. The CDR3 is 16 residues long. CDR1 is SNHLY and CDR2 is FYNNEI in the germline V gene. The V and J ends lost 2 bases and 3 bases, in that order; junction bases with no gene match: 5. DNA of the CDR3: TGTGCCAGCAGTGAATTCAGGACTAGCGGGATCTACGAGCAGTACTTC. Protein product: CASSEFRTSGIYEQYF.

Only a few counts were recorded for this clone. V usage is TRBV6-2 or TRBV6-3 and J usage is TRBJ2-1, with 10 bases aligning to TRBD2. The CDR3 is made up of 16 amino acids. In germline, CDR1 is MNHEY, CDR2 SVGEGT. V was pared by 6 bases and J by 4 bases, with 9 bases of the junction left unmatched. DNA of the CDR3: TGTGCCAGCAGCTCGGATAGCGGGGGGCCATACAATGAGCAGTTCTTC. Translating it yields CASSSDSGGPYNEQFF.

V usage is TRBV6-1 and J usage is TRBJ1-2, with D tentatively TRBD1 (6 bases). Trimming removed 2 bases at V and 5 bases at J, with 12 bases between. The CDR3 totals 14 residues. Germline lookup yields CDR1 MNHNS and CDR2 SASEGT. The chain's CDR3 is CASSETTGPYGYTF. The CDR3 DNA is TGTGCCAGCAGTGAAACGACAGGACCTTATGGCTACACCTTC.

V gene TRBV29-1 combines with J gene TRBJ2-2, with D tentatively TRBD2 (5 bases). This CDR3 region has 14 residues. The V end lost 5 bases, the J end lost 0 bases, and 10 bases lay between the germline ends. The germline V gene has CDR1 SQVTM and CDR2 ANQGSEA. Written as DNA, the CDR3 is TGCAGCGTTCCCGGGATTTCGAACACCGGGGAGCTGTTTTTT. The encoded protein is CSVPGISNTGELFF.

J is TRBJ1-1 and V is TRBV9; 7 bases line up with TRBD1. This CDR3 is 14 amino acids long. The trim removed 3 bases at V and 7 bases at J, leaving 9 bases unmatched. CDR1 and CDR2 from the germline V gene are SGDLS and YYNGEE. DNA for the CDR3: TGTGCCAGCAGCGCCCGGGACAGAAACGGTGAAGCTTTCTTT. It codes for CASSARDRNGEAFF.

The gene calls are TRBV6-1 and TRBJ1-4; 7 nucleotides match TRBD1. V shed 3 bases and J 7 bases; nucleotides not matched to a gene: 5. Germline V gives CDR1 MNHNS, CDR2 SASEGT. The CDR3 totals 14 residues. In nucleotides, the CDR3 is TGTGCCAGCAGTGAGGGGACAGAAGGTGAAAAACTGTTTTTT. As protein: CASSEGTEGEKLFF.

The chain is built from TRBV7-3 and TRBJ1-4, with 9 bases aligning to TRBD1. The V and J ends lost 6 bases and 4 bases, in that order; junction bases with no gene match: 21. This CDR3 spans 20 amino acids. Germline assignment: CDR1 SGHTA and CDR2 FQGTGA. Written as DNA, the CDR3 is TGTGCCAGCAGTCCCCCTTGGCACTTAGGACAGGGGTTTAGTAATGAAAAACTGTTTTTT. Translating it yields CASSPPWHLGQGFSNEKLFF.

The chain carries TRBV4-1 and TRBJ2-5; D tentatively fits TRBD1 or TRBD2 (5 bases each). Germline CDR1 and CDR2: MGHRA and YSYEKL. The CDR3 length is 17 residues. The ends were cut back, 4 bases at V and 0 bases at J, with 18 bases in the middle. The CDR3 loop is CASSLHLTPGHQETQYF. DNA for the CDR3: TGCGCCAGCAGCCTCCACCTGACCCCGGGACACCAAGAGACCCAGTACTTC.

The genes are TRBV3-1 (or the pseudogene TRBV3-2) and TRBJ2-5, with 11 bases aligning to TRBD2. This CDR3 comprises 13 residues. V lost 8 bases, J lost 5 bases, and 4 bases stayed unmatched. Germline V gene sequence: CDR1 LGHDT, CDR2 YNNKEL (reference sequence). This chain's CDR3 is CASGSGRVETQYF. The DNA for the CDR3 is TGTGCCAGCGGTAGCGGGAGGGTTGAGACCCAGTACTTC.

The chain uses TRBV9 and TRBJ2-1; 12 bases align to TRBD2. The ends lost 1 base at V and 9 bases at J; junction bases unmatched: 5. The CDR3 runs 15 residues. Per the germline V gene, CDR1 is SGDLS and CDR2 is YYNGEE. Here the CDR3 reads CASSVLAGGPGEQFF. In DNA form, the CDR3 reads TGTGCCAGCAGCGTACTAGCGGGAGGGCCCGGTGAGCAGTTCTTC.

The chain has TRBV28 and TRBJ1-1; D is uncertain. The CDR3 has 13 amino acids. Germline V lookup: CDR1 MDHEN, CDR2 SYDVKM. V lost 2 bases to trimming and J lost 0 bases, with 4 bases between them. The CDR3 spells CASSLSLNTEAFF. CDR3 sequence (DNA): TGTGCCAGCAGTTTAAGCTTGAACACTGAAGCTTTCTTT.

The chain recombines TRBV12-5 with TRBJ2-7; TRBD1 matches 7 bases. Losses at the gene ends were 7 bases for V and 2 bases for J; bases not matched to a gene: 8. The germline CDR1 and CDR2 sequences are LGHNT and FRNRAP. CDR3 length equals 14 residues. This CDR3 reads CASALTGQAYEQYF. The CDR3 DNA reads TGTGCTAGTGCACTAACCGGACAGGCCTACGAGCAGTACTTC.

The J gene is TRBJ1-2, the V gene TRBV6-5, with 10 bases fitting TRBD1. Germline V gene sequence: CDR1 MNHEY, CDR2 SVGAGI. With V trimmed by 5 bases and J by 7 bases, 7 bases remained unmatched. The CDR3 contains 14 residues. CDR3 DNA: TGTGCCAGCAGTACCCGGACAGGGGGAAGTGGCTACACCTTC. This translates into CASSTRTGGSGYTF.

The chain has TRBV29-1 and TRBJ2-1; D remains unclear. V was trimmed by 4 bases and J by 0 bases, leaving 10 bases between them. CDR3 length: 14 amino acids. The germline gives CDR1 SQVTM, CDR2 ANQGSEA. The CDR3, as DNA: TGCAGCGTTGGGTACTTCGGCTCCTACAATGAGCAGTTCTTC. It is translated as CSVGYFGSYNEQFF.

The CDR3: CASGSRRDSHYGYTF. The CDR3 nucleotides are TGTGCCAGCGGCTCGCGCCGGGACAGCCACTATGGCTACACCTTC. The rearrangement uses TRBV5-4 and TRBJ1-2; TRBD1 matches at 7 bases. Germline V gene data show CDR1 as SGHNT and CDR2 as YYREEE (reference sequence). The CDR3 extends over 15 amino acids. V dropped 7 bases and J dropped 3; count of bases not matched to a gene: 12. The full variable domain, rest sourced from reference TRBV5-4 and TRBJ1-2, is ETGVTQSPTHLIKTRGQQVTLRCSSQSGHNTVSWYQQALGQGPQFIFQYYREEENGRGNFPPRFSGLQFPNYSSELNVNALELDDSALYLCASGSRRDSHYGYTFGSGTRLTVV.

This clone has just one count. Here the CDR3 DNA reads TGTGCCAGCAGCTTGGAAGAGACCGGAGGGCTTGAGCAGTTCTTC. Translated: CASSLEETGGLEQFF. The V gene is TRBV11-3, the J gene TRBJ2-1; D is possibly TRBD2 (6 bases). V lost 3 bases and J lost 9, with 18 bases in between. This CDR3 has 15 amino acids. Germline V lookup: CDR1 SGHNT, CDR2 YENEEA.

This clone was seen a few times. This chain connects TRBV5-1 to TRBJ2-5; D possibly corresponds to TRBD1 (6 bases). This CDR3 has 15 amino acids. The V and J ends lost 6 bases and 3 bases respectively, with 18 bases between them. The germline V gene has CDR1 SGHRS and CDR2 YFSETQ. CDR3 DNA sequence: TGCGCCAGCAAATTTCCGACAGGCAATAAAGAGACCCAGTACTTC. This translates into CASKFPTGNKETQYF.

The CDR3 here is CATSDWTSGGVFRETQYF. In DNA form, the CDR3 reads TGTGCCACCAGTGATTGGACTAGCGGGGGGGTCTTCAGGGAGACCCAGTACTTC. The chain employs TRBV24-1 and TRBJ2-5; 15 bases line up with TRBD2. Germline assignment: CDR1 KGHDR and CDR2 SFDVKD. Trimming cost V 2 bases and J 5 bases; bases outside gene matches: 8. The CDR3 spans 18 residues.